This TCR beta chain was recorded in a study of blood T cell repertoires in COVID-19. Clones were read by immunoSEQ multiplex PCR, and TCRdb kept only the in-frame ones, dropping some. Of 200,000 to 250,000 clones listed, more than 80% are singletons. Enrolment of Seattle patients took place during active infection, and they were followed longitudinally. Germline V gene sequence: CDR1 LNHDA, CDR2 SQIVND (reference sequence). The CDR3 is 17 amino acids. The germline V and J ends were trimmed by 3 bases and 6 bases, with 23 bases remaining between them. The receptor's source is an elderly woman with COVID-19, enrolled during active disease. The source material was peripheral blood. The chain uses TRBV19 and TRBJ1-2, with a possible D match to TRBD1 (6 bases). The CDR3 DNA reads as TGTGCCAGTAGTATTAGGAATTGGTTGACAGGCGGAAATGGCTACACCTTC. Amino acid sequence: CASSIRNWLTGGNGYTF.